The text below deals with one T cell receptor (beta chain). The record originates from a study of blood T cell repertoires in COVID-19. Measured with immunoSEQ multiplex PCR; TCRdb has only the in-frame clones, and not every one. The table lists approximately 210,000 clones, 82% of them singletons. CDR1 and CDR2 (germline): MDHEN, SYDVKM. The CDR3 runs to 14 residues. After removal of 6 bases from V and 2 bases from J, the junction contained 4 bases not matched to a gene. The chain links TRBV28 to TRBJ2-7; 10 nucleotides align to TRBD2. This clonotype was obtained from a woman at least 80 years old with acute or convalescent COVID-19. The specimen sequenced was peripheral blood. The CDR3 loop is CASRPGLATYEQYF. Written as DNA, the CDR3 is TGTGCCAGCAGACCGGGACTAGCGACCTACGAGCAGTACTTC.